These 31 T cell receptor beta chains were sequenced from one sample in a study of cytomegalovirus exposure and HLA in healthy donors. The study ran its PCR with 60 Vbeta and 13 Jbeta primers. TCRdb's table, derived via immunoSEQ multiplex PCR, lists solely in-frame clones and lacks some. The table has under 200,000 clones, about three quarters seen once. Sequencing was performed on PBMCs. These receptors came from a woman in her thirties or forties in good health and CMV-seropositive.

The table lists this clone with a few counts. The chain couples TRBV6-1 to TRBJ1-2; D gene ambiguous. This CDR3 comprises 13 residues. The ends were cut back, 0 bases at V and 5 bases at J, with 7 bases in the middle. Germline CDR1 reads MNHNS; CDR2 reads SASEGT. The CDR3 bases are TGTGCCAGCAGTGAAGCGCTGCGATATGGCTACACCTTC. It yields the protein CASSEALRYGYTF.

The V gene is TRBV6-1, the J gene TRBJ2-7; weak D call: TRBD1 (6 bases). There are 14 residues in the CDR3. Germline-derived CDR1 and CDR2 are MNHNS and SASEGT. V was clipped by 7 bases and J by 6 bases, with 19 bases between them. This CDR3 is CASTIEQGLGEQYF. For the CDR3, the DNA is TGTGCCAGCACCATAGAACAGGGTTTAGGCGAGCAGTACTTC.

This clone was counted a few times. The rearrangement joins TRBV28 to TRBJ1-4; 9 bases line up with TRBD1. CDR3 size: 17 residues. Germline loops: CDR1 MDHEN, CDR2 SYDVKM. Losses at the gene ends were 6 bases for V and 8 bases for J; bases not matched to a gene: 16. CDR3 loop: CASRAIFRDRVREKLFF. The CDR3 DNA reads as TGTGCCAGCAGAGCGATCTTCCGGGACAGGGTTCGGGAAAAACTGTTTTTT.

V usage is TRBV6-6 and J usage is TRBJ1-2; D not resolved. The CDR3 consists of 12 residues. Germline V CDR1 and CDR2: MNHNY, SVGAGI (reference sequence). V lost 4 bases and J lost 8, with 11 bases in between. This CDR3 reads CASSSGGKGYTF. The CDR3, as DNA: TGTGCCAGCAGTTCCGGAGGGAAGGGCTACACCTTC.

This clone showed up just once. The chain links TRBV7-2 to TRBJ1-2; TRBD1 is a possible D gene (5 bases). V was trimmed by 5 bases and J by 2 bases, leaving 12 bases between them. The CDR3 loop spans 14 amino acids. Germline CDR1 SGHTA, CDR2 FQGNSA. CDR3 DNA sequence: TGTGCCAGCAGCGAAGCCCGGGGGAACTATGGCTACACCTTC. Protein product: CASSEARGNYGYTF.

The rearrangement links TRBV30 to TRBJ2-1; possibly TRBD2 for D (6 bases). V lost 3 bases, J lost 8 bases, and 20 bases lay in between. The germline gives CDR1 GTSNPN, CDR2 SVGIG (reference sequence). The CDR3 consists of 15 residues. DNA of the CDR3: TGTGCCTGGAGCGATGGACTAAGGGCTGGGGATGAGCAGTTCTTC. Residues: CAWSDGLRAGDEQFF.

The rearrangement uses TRBV11-2 and TRBJ2-7; the D gene is possibly TRBD1 (6 bases). The V end lost 6 bases, the J end lost 1 base, and 16 bases lay between the germline ends. This CDR3 has 15 residues. Germline CDR1 reads SGHAT; CDR2 reads FQNNGV. CDR3 bases: TGTGCCAGCAGTTCCGGGACATTGGTTTCCTACGAGCAGTACTTC. As protein: CASSSGTLVSYEQYF.

This chain uses TRBV4-2 with TRBJ2-7; 9 nucleotides agree with TRBD1. Germline V gene data show CDR1 as LGHNA and CDR2 as YNFKEQ. The CDR3 consists of 15 residues. V was clipped by 3 bases and J by 2 bases; unmatched bases: 5. CDR3 DNA: TGTGCCAGCAGCCAGGGGACAGGGAAAACCTACGAGCAGTACTTC. Amino acids: CASSQGTGKTYEQYF.

This rearrangement joins TRBV6-5 to TRBJ1-2; 7 positions match TRBD1. The CDR3 sequence is 13 residues long. Germline-derived CDR1 and CDR2 are MNHEY and SVGAGI. V lost 8 bases and J lost 3; bases outside the gene matches: 6. In nucleotides, the CDR3 is TGTGCCAGCGGGTTAGGGGGCCACTATGGCTACACCTTC. It encodes CASGLGGHYGYTF.

V is TRBV7-2 and J is TRBJ1-2, with 7 bases lining up with TRBD1. The germline V gene has CDR1 SGHTA and CDR2 FQGNSA. The CDR3 length is 14 residues. Trimming cost V 5 bases and J 4 bases; bases outside gene matches: 7. The CDR3 nucleotides read TGTGCCAGCAGCCCCCGGGGACAGCTCTATGGCTACACCTTC. Translated: CASSPRGQLYGYTF.

The chain links TRBV7-6 to TRBJ2-2, with D tentatively TRBD2 (6 bases). The germline V gene has CDR1 SGHVS and CDR2 FNYEAQ. The CDR3 has 15 amino acids. V lost 0 bases, J lost 5 bases, and 10 bases lay in between. The chain's CDR3 is CASSLARGRTGELFF. The DNA of the CDR3 is TGTGCCAGCAGCTTAGCGCGGGGACGAACCGGGGAGCTGTTTTTT.

The V gene is TRBV23-1, the J gene TRBJ2-4; 7 nucleotides line up with TRBD1. TRBV23-1 belongs to the ORF category, with a function that is uncertain. This CDR3 is built from 15 residues. V gave up 4 bases and J gave up 1 base; unmatched junction bases: 4. The chain's CDR3 is CASSRETGAKNIQYF. The CDR3 DNA reads TGCGCCAGCAGTCGAGAGACAGGGGCCAAAAACATTCAGTACTTC.

V is TRBV30 and J is TRBJ1-1; D is undetermined. Germline values: CDR1 GTSNPN, CDR2 SVGIG (reference sequence). Trimming shortened V by 4 bases and J by 4 bases, and 13 bases separated the two germline ends. The CDR3 totals 13 residues. CDR3 loop: CAWIRRGGTEAFF. The CDR3 region has the DNA TGTGCCTGGATTCGGCGGGGAGGCACTGAAGCTTTCTTT.

This chain joins TRBV7-2 and TRBJ1-2; 7 bases fit TRBD1. CDR3 size: 14 residues. V dropped 5 bases and J dropped 4; count of bases not matched to a gene: 7. Germline V gene lookup returns CDR1 SGHTA and CDR2 FQGNSA. CDR3 nucleotides: TGTGCCAGCAGCCCCTCCGGGACAGCCTATGGCTACACCTTC. Translated, it gives CASSPSGTAYGYTF.

The chain recombines TRBV2 with TRBJ2-1; TRBD1 matches at 9 bases. The germline gives CDR1 SNHLY, CDR2 FYNNEI. V lost 8 bases and J lost 9; bases outside the gene matches: 5. The CDR3 covers 12 residues. CDR3 DNA: TGTGCCAGCGGTCGGGACAGGGCTGAGCAGTTCTTC. This sequence encodes CASGRDRAEQFF.

The CDR3 DNA follows: TGTGCCAGCAGCACAAGGTCAGGGGGCGAGGGCTATGGCTACACCTTC. It encodes CASSTRSGGEGYGYTF. This sequence joins TRBV27 and TRBJ1-2; 8 bases are shared with TRBD1. The CDR3 covers 16 residues. Trimming cost V 6 bases and J 4 bases; bases outside gene matches: 13. Per germline, CDR1 MNHEY and CDR2 SMNVEV (reference sequence).

V and J are TRBV6-4 and TRBJ1-1, with 7 bases that match TRBD1. Trimming removed 11 bases from V and 0 bases from J; junction bases left unmatched: 12. CDR3 length: 15 amino acids. In germline, CDR1 is MRHNA, CDR2 SNTAGT. CDR3: CADPRPRGLNTEAFF. Here the CDR3 DNA reads TGTGCCGACCCGAGGCCCAGGGGGTTGAACACTGAAGCTTTCTTT.

This clone was seen a handful of times. The chain carries TRBV6-5 and TRBJ1-2; D gene uncertain. This CDR3 comprises 14 residues. Germline V CDR1 and CDR2: MNHEY, SVGAGI. The V and J ends lost 6 bases and 4 bases respectively, with 15 bases between them. Here the CDR3 DNA reads TGTGCCAGCAGAGCCGAACCACTAGGCTATGGCTACACCTTC. Translated, it gives CASRAEPLGYGYTF.

J is TRBJ2-5 and V is TRBV14, with TRBD2 identical over 12 bases. V dropped 4 bases and J dropped 3; count of bases not matched to a gene: 3. The CDR3 loop spans 15 amino acids. Germline assignment: CDR1 SGHDN and CDR2 FVKESK. In nucleotides, the CDR3 is TGTGCCAGCAGCCTCCGGACTAGCGGGGAAGAGACCCAGTACTTC. Residues: CASSLRTSGEETQYF.

Written as DNA, the CDR3 is TGTGCCAGCAGCTGGGGACTTGCGGGGCCCTACAATGAGCAGTTCTTC. Amino acid sequence: CASSWGLAGPYNEQFF. The chain carries TRBV5-6 and TRBJ2-1; tentatively, D is TRBD2 (6 bases). Deletions cut 3 bases from V and 2 bases from J, with 15 bases between. This CDR3 has 16 residues. CDR1 and CDR2 (germline): SGHDT, YYEEEE.

The rearrangement joins TRBV5-1 to TRBJ1-1, with D maybe TRBD1 (6 bases). The length of the CDR3 is 15 residues. Trimming took 1 base from V and 1 from J, leaving 11 bases between them. Germline CDR1 SGHRS, CDR2 YFSETQ. CDR3 sequence reads: CASSLSGAANTEAFF. In DNA, the CDR3 is TGCGCCAGCAGCTTGTCAGGGGCCGCGAACACTGAAGCTTTCTTT. Drawing the rest from reference TRBV5-1 and TRBJ1-1, the complete variable domain is KAGVTQTPRYLIKTRGQQVTLSCSPISGHRSVSWYQQTPGQGLQFLFEYFSETQRNKGNFPGRFSGRQFSNSRSEMNVSTLELGDSALYLCASSLSGAANTEAFFGQGTRLTVV.

The V call is TRBV27, the J call TRBJ2-1, with D possibly being TRBD1 (6 bases). CDR1 and CDR2 (germline): MNHEY, SMNVEV (reference sequence). This CDR3 has 14 residues. V was pared by 4 bases and J by 2 bases, with 9 bases between. The chain's CDR3 is CASSSEGAYNEQFF. DNA for the CDR3: TGTGCCAGCAGTTCAGAGGGGGCCTACAATGAGCAGTTCTTC.

This chain links TRBV27 with TRBJ1-2, with TRBD1 as a possible D gene (6 bases). The germline CDR1 and CDR2 sequences are MNHEY and SMNVEV (reference sequence). With 8 bases removed from V and 3 bases from J, the gap between germline ends came to 13 bases. The CDR3 extends over 13 amino acids. The CDR3, as DNA: TGTGCCAGCGGGGGCGGAATGGACTATGGCTACACCTTC. It translates to CASGGGMDYGYTF.

The sample holds a few counts of this clone. The gene calls are TRBV6-1 and TRBJ1-1, with TRBD1 as a possible D gene (6 bases). V shed 2 bases and J shed 3 bases, with 10 bases lying between them. Germline loops: CDR1 MNHNS, CDR2 SASEGT. The CDR3 runs to 14 residues. The CDR3 region is CASSESHRDTEAFF. The CDR3 nucleotides are TGTGCCAGCAGTGAAAGTCACAGGGACACTGAAGCTTTCTTT.

The chain employs TRBV6-6 and TRBJ1-6; weak D call: TRBD1 (6 bases). V dropped 8 bases and J dropped 10 bases, with 21 bases sitting between them. This CDR3 is built from 15 residues. The germline V gene has CDR1 MNHNY and CDR2 SVGAGI (reference sequence). This chain's CDR3 is CASFDRLEGRSPLHF. DNA for the CDR3: TGTGCCAGCTTCGACAGGTTGGAAGGAAGGTCACCCCTCCACTTT.

This clone occurred once. Compared with germline, one end of the junction differs, possibly owing to a read error. The chain links TRBV7-9 to TRBJ2-5; 7 bases line up with TRBD2. This CDR3 comprises 12 residues. Germline CDR1 and CDR2: SEHNR and FQNEAQ (reference sequence). The CDR3 loop is CASSLGGGLAHF. The CDR3 coding sequence is TGTGCCAGCAGCCTTGGGGGGGGACTGGCGCACTTC.

The chain carries TRBV9 and TRBJ2-3, with 10 bases identical to TRBD2. The CDR3 totals 17 residues. The germline CDR1 and CDR2 sequences are SGDLS and YYNGEE. Trimming removed 0 bases from V and 5 bases from J; junction bases left unmatched: 9. CDR3 coding DNA: TGTGCCAGCAGCGTAGACCCCAGCGGGGGGGCAAAAGATACGCAGTATTTT. Translated: CASSVDPSGGAKDTQYF.

CDR3 nucleotide sequence: TGTGCCAGCAGCAAAGCGAGCATGACCTACGAGCAGTACTTC. It translates to CASSKASMTYEQYF. The chain employs TRBV21-1 and TRBJ2-7; the table gives TRBD2 as D, unverified against the DNA. TRBV21-1 counts as a pseudogene. This CDR3 region has 14 residues.

In this sample, this clone turned up a few times. This chain connects TRBV28 to TRBJ1-2; 11 bases line up with TRBD1. The CDR3 sequence is 15 residues long. V lost 5 bases and J lost 7; bases outside the gene matches: 9. Looked up from germline, CDR1 is MDHEN and CDR2 is SYDVKM. The DNA of the CDR3 is TGTGCCAGCAGTCCTTGGACAGGGGGCAAAGGTGGCTACACCTTC. It yields the protein CASSPWTGGKGGYTF.

The chain has TRBV5-1 and TRBJ1-1, with 8 nucleotides matching TRBD1. Germline V gene data show CDR1 as SGHRS and CDR2 as YFSETQ. The ends lost 4 bases at V and 1 base at J; junction bases unmatched: 6. CDR3 length: 15 residues. In DNA, the CDR3 is TGCGCCAGCAGCGGACCCGACAGGGGGAACACTGAAGCTTTCTTT. As protein: CASSGPDRGNTEAFF. Supplemented by reference TRBV5-1 and TRBJ1-1, the full variable domain reads KAGVTQTPRYLIKTRGQQVTLSCSPISGHRSVSWYQQTPGQGLQFLFEYFSETQRNKGNFPGRFSGRQFSNSRSEMNVSTLELGDSALYLCASSGPDRGNTEAFFGQGTRLTVV.

Worth noting for this clone: Germline is not matched at one junction end, which may reflect a read error. The chain carries TRBV7-9 and TRBJ2-5; maybe TRBD2 (6 bases). Per germline, CDR1 SEHNR and CDR2 FQNEAQ (reference sequence). The CDR3 covers 11 residues. CDR3 coding DNA: TGTGCCAGCAGTCCGGGGACTCGTTGGAACTTC. As protein: CASSPGTRWNF.